Reported below is one T cell receptor (beta chain). What antigen it recognizes has not been identified. Base-call qualities are not available, and no considerably larger clone is one nucleotide away. This record comes from a study of shared clonotypes between healthy human individuals (dated by TCRdb to the early 2020s). For the wider study: The cohort included a few men and a couple of women between 18 and 49 years of age. For each donor, CD4 naive and CD4 memory were each given three plates, CD8 naive was given two plates, and CD8 memory was given one plate. To estimate repertoire size and how much clonotype sharing occurs between individuals, the study deeply sequenced the blood TCR repertoires of about 5 healthy adults. Different laboratories and diverse techniques were used to prepare libraries and sequence TCR repertoires, to increase sequencing depth and limit assay-specific biases. Leukapheresis yielded between about 0.9 and 8.9 billion PBMCs per donor. Study-wide conclusions, independent of this receptor: Because the study included only a small number of donors, the genetic and exposure-history diversity represented was limited. Even with the large sequencing depth, rarefaction of the sorted-subset datasets indicated that sequencing was incomplete. Only blood was sampled, and tissue TCR repertoires likely differ from those in blood. Pairwise subsampling led to the expectation that sequencing depth would affect the degree of clonotype sharing among donors. When a few donors were compared, the shared fraction of clonotypes was roughly 5% for naive CD4, around 3.5% for naive CD8, roughly 2.5% for memory CD4, and around 0.4% for memory CD8. Compared with non-shared clonotypes, clonotypes shared by all four sorted-subset donors had higher generation probabilities. Naive subsets generally had larger estimated clonotype richness than memory subsets.

The donors were healthy, HIV-negative adults who had no recently reported acute infections or vaccinations. Every donor was a Caucasian adult living in Nashville, Tennessee, USA. CD8 memory samples combined magnetically selected CD45RO+ cells with CCR7-negative CD45RA+ effector memory (TemRA) cells. Blood was obtained by leukapheresis, after which PBMCs were separated by Ficoll-Histopaque density gradient centrifugation and cryopreserved in liquid nitrogen vapor phase. Purity and quantity of every magnetically sorted T cell population were checked by analytical flow cytometry. Genomic DNA was isolated from every sorted fraction and measured by UV absorbance on a Nanodrop 2000c. Using the deep immunoSEQ assay, TCR CDR3 regions were amplified from genomic DNA by multiplex PCR. Genomic DNA extracted from each cell subset was distributed evenly over all wells of several immunoSEQ 96-well plates, and each plate served as one replicate. For sorted subsets, about 210 ng of genomic DNA, equivalent to 25,000 to 30,000 T cell genomes, went into each replicate PCR. The purified libraries were quantified using a Qubit 3.0 fluorometer, sized with a Bioanalyzer 2100, and then quantified again using the KAPA Library Quantification kit. Each immunoSEQ 96-well plate was sequenced on its own single-read 150-cycle Illumina NextSeq 550 flow cell. As for how the authors treated the data: Because only junctional sequences without quality scores were contained in the immunoSEQ output, filtering matching that applied to full-length reads could not be performed. Sequences were annotated with PyIR, a Python wrapper for IgBLAST v1.9, using IMGT germline references to assign V/J genes and CDR3. Reads were removed for weak V/J assignments (E-value above 1e-6), missing CDR3, stop codons, out-of-frame junctions, or ambiguous translated residues. V3J clonotypes were defined as sequences sharing the same inferred V gene, J gene, and CDR3 amino acid sequence. Percentage overlap between repertoires was computed as shared unique clonotypes divided by the size of the smaller repertoire. Richness of each repertoire was evaluated using RTK rarefaction, the Chao1 estimator, and Recon v2.1 estimates of unobserved clonotypes. Generation probabilities were computed with OLGA for all TCRbeta clonotypes obtained by the gDNA method from a few donors. TCRdb took this table from immuneACCESS and kept in-frame rearrangements with V and J called. Such tables lack part of the clones; where checked against another copy, unresolved V genes explain under half of the gap, and the rest is unexplained. V, J and clone size were drawn from that table, and D and trimming were deduced from the DNA. The sample table shows about 380,000 clones, and roughly 96% are seen once. About 0.34% of the sample lies in the top ten.

Sequencing used memory CD8+ T cells sorted from blood. The sample's cell subset or site label, in plain terms: CD45RO+ cells pooled with CCR7-negative TemRA cells. This TCR came from a man aged 30-40 years in good health.

The CDR3 protein is CAISDPNGTSQDTQYF. The DNA sequence reads TGTGCCATCAGTGATCCAAACGGGACTTCCCAAGATACGCAGTATTTT. Recombination joined TRBV10-3 with TRBJ2-3; the best D guess is TRBD2, with 6 bases matching. The CDR3 contains 16 residues, cysteine and phenylalanine counted. Only the CDR3 region is kept as DNA, spanning 48 bases read in frame from base 1. The germline V gene encodes CDR1 ENHRY and CDR2 SYGVKD. Relative to germline, V is 3 bases shorter and J is 5 bases shorter, with 18 bases between their ends.